Below, one TCR beta chain is given with its context. These data are taken from a study of blood T cell repertoires in COVID-19. The length of the CDR3 is 16 residues. The germline CDR1 and CDR2 sequences are SEHNR and FQNEAQ (reference sequence). Trimming removed 3 bases from V and 1 base from J, with 15 bases in between. The data were produced by immunoSEQ multiplex PCR, yet TCRdb's version contains in-frame clones alone and is incomplete. The data contain 300,000 to 400,000 clones, about 86% of them singletons. The receptor's source is a woman aged 40 to 50 with acute COVID-19. The chain couples TRBV7-9 to TRBJ2-5; D is perhaps TRBD1 (6 bases). The sample was PBMCs or T cells enriched from blood (not recorded which). The CDR3 region has the DNA TGTGCCAGCAGCTTGGTAGGACAGAGGCCCCAAGAGACCCAGTACTTC. Translated: CASSLVGQRPQETQYF.